The 28 T cell receptor beta chains below all came from one sample that was sequenced in a study of cytomegalovirus exposure and HLA in healthy donors. It was with 60 Vbeta and 13 Jbeta primers that the PCR ran. Data came from immunoSEQ multiplex PCR; TCRdb stores just in-frame clones and leaves some out. The table lists some 150,000 clones, around two thirds of them singletons. The sequenced sample consisted of PBMCs. The receptors come from a man aged 35 to 55 in good health and CMV-seronegative.

The V call is TRBV30, the J call TRBJ1-5, with a possible D match to TRBD1 (6 bases). The CDR3 has 16 residues. V dropped 0 bases and J dropped 7 bases, with 19 bases sitting between them. Looked up from germline, CDR1 is GTSNPN and CDR2 is SVGIG (reference sequence). Here the CDR3 DNA reads TGTGCCTGGAGTGTACGGGGGCGGGGGGCAGGGCAGCCCCAGCATTTT. Its translation: CAWSVRGRGAGQPQHF.

This clone turned up a few times. The sample carries other DNA sequences with the same CDR3. The genes are TRBV7-2 and TRBJ2-5, with 7 bases fitting TRBD2. Germline assignment: CDR1 SGHTA and CDR2 FQGNSA. J lost 4 bases, V lost 1 base, and 0 bases had no gene match. The CDR3 covers 13 residues. The CDR3 loop is CASSLERGETQYF. CDR3 sequence (DNA): TGTGCCAGCAGCTTAGAGCGGGGAGAGACCCAGTACTTC. The variable domain in full, with the rest retrieved from reference TRBV7-2 and TRBJ2-5, is GAGVSQSPSNKVTEKGKDVELRCDPISGHTALYWYRQSLGQGLEFLIYFQGNSAPDKSGLPSDRFSAERTGGSVSTLTIQRTQQEDSAVYLCASSLERGETQYFGPGTRLLVL.

This chain links TRBV28 with TRBJ1-5; D is unclear. The CDR3 loop spans 15 amino acids. Trimming removed 6 bases from V and 0 bases from J, with 12 bases in between. Per germline, CDR1 MDHEN and CDR2 SYDVKM. The CDR3 is CASSQHQDSNQPQHF. CDR3 DNA: TGTGCCAGCAGCCAGCACCAGGATAGCAATCAGCCCCAGCATTTT.

This clone was detected a few times. V usage is TRBV15 and J usage is TRBJ2-5, with D tentatively TRBD1 (6 bases). The V end lost 1 base, the J end lost 5 bases, and 17 bases lay between the germline ends. This CDR3 is 16 amino acids long. The germline CDR1 and CDR2 sequences are LNHNV and YYDKDF (reference sequence). CDR3 nucleotides: TGTGCCACCAGCAGAGCCGGGCTTGGGGGCGGGGAGACCCAGTACTTC. This translates into CATSRAGLGGGETQYF.

This clone came up a few times. This chain joins TRBV19 and TRBJ2-3; D is possibly TRBD1 (7 bases). The CDR3 spans 14 residues. Trimming took 5 bases from V and 6 from J, leaving 15 bases between them. Germline CDR1 and CDR2: LNHDA and SQIVND (reference sequence). The DNA for the CDR3 is TGTGCCAGTAGTGGCCAGGGGGGTTCGGATACGCAGTATTTT. Its protein product is CASSGQGGSDTQYF.

The chain has TRBV10-1 and TRBJ2-7, with a weak D call TRBD1 (5 bases). The germline gives CDR1 WNHNN, CDR2 SYGVQD (reference sequence). The CDR3 loop spans 13 amino acids. The V and J ends lost 7 bases and 3 bases respectively, with 13 bases between them. For the CDR3, the DNA is TGCGCCAGCATGGGGCTCGATGGCTACGAGCAGTACTTC. This encodes CASMGLDGYEQYF.

The chain is built from TRBV6-5 and TRBJ2-2; no firm D call. Germline loops: CDR1 MNHEY, CDR2 SVGAGI. Trimming took 6 bases from V and 6 from J, leaving 8 bases between them. The CDR3 is 12 residues long. The CDR3 sequence: CASSRYAGELFF. The CDR3 DNA sequence: TGTGCCAGCAGCCGGTATGCCGGGGAGCTGTTTTTT.

This clone was seen only a few times. The rearrangement joins TRBV5-4 to TRBJ1-5; perhaps TRBD1 as D (5 bases). The CDR3 is 15 residues long. The germline V gene has CDR1 SGHNT and CDR2 YYREEE (reference sequence). Trimming cost V 4 bases and J 0 bases, with 11 bases left between them. CDR3 residues: CASSHGGISNQPQHF. DNA for the CDR3: TGTGCCAGCAGCCACGGGGGTATTAGCAATCAGCCCCAGCATTTT.

The chain combines TRBV6-1 with TRBJ1-3; D gene uncertain. Germline V gives CDR1 MNHNS, CDR2 SASEGT. The CDR3 is made up of 13 amino acids. Trimming left V 6 bases short and J 0 bases short, with 6 bases between. The CDR3 loop reads CASRLSSGNTIYF. For the CDR3, the DNA is TGTGCCAGCAGACTGAGCTCTGGAAACACCATATATTTT.

The rearrangement joins TRBV11-3 to TRBJ2-7, with TRBD2 matching 14 bases. There are 16 residues in the CDR3. The trim removed 5 bases at V and 6 bases at J, leaving 9 bases unmatched. Germline values: CDR1 SGHNT, CDR2 YENEEA. The CDR3 reads CASSPGTSGSAGEQYF. Written as DNA, the CDR3 is TGTGCCAGCAGCCCCGGGACTAGCGGGAGTGCGGGCGAGCAGTACTTC.

J is TRBJ2-5 and V is TRBV2; 7 bases line up with TRBD1. This CDR3 is 13 amino acids long. Germline-derived CDR1 and CDR2 are SNHLY and FYNNEI. J lost 5 bases, V lost 7 bases, and 7 bases had no gene match. This CDR3 reads CASNRQGEETQYF. The CDR3 bases are TGTGCCAGCAACAGACAGGGTGAGGAGACCCAGTACTTC. The full variable domain, completed using reference TRBV2 and TRBJ2-5, is EPEVTQTPSHQVTQMGQEVILRCVPISNHLYFYWYRQILGQKVEFLVSFYNNEISEKSEIFDDQFSVERPDGSNFTLKIRSTKLEDSAMYFCASNRQGEETQYFGPGTRLLVL.

This rearrangement joins TRBV7-2 to TRBJ2-1; 12 bases are a match to TRBD2. CDR1 SGHTA and CDR2 FQGNSA come from the germline V gene. V was pared by 4 bases and J by 9 bases, with 7 bases of the junction left unmatched. This CDR3 spans 15 amino acids. CDR3: CASSSDLAGGGEQFF. CDR3 in DNA: TGTGCCAGCAGCTCGGATCTAGCGGGGGGGGGTGAGCAGTTCTTC.

The chain has TRBV23-1 and TRBJ2-1, with D maybe TRBD1 (6 bases). TRBV23-1 qualifies as an ORF whose function is uncertain. The CDR3 loop spans 14 amino acids. V was shortened by 2 bases and J by 8 bases, with 13 bases between the two germline ends. CDR3 residues: CASSQPDRRYEQFF. Written as DNA, the CDR3 is TGCGCCAGCAGTCAACCGGACAGACGATATGAGCAGTTCTTC.

This clone has only a few counts. The V gene is TRBV19, the J gene TRBJ1-5, with D unresolved. V was trimmed by 9 bases and J by 0 bases, leaving 9 bases between them. The CDR3 contains 13 residues. Per the germline V gene, CDR1 is LNHDA and CDR2 is SQIVND (reference sequence). CDR3 in DNA: TGTGCCAGCACAGCTTATAGCAATCAGCCCCAGCATTTT. It translates to CASTAYSNQPQHF.

CDR3 in amino acids: CASSLEGLAATIPYEQYF. DNA for the CDR3: TGTGCCAGCAGCTTAGAAGGACTAGCGGCTACCATTCCTTACGAGCAGTACTTC. The chain couples TRBV7-2 to TRBJ2-7; 10 bases match TRBD2. With V trimmed by 1 base and J by 4 bases, 13 bases remained unmatched. Per the germline V gene, CDR1 is SGHTA and CDR2 is FQGNSA. CDR3 length: 18 residues.

The chain combines TRBV12-5 with TRBJ2-7; 9 nucleotides agree with TRBD1. The CDR3 runs 15 residues. Germline V gene sequence: CDR1 LGHNT, CDR2 FRNRAP. V trimming: 0 bases; J trimming: 6 bases; junction bases outside the gene matches: 6. This CDR3 reads CASGLVGQGPLEQYF. The CDR3 nucleotides are TGTGCTAGTGGTTTGGTGGGACAGGGCCCGCTCGAGCAGTACTTC. The full variable domain, completed using reference TRBV12-5 and TRBJ2-7, is DARVTQTPRHKVTEMGQEVTMRCQPILGHNTVFWYRQTMMQGLELLAYFRNRAPLDDSGMPKDRFSAEMPDATLATLKIQPSEPRDSAVYFCASGLVGQGPLEQYFGPGTRLTVT.

The chain joins TRBV5-1 to TRBJ1-6; the D gene is possibly TRBD1 (5 bases). There are 14 residues in the CDR3. CDR1 and CDR2 from the germline V gene are SGHRS and YFSETQ. Trimming shortened V by 0 bases and J by 9 bases, and 10 bases separated the two germline ends. In nucleotides, the CDR3 is TGCGCCAGCAGCTTGGACGGGGGAAGTTCACCCCTCCACTTT. Translating gives CASSLDGGSSPLHF. Full variable domain (missing parts from reference TRBV5-1 and TRBJ1-6): KAGVTQTPRYLIKTRGQQVTLSCSPISGHRSVSWYQQTPGQGLQFLFEYFSETQRNKGNFPGRFSGRQFSNSRSEMNVSTLELGDSALYLCASSLDGGSSPLHFGNGTRLTVT.

The V and J genes are TRBV5-1 and TRBJ1-4; the D gene is possibly TRBD1 (5 bases). Germline-derived CDR1 and CDR2 are SGHRS and YFSETQ. Trimming shortened V by 0 bases and J by 8 bases, and 17 bases separated the two germline ends. The CDR3 totals 16 residues. The CDR3 region has the DNA TGCGCCAGCAGCTTGGGGGGACCCCCGGCGGGGGAAAAACTGTTTTTT. Translating gives CASSLGGPPAGEKLFF.

CDR3 sequence: CASSVVTGLNEKLFF. The DNA of the CDR3 is TGTGCCAGCAGCGTAGTGACAGGGCTTAATGAAAAACTGTTTTTT. The J gene is TRBJ1-4, the V gene TRBV11-3; 7 bases match TRBD1. Per germline, CDR1 SGHNT and CDR2 YENEEA. V shed 5 bases, J shed 4 bases, and the junction held 7 bases outside the gene matches. This CDR3 has 15 residues.

The J gene is TRBJ1-4, the V gene TRBV15; possibly TRBD1 for D (6 bases). CDR1 is LNHNV and CDR2 is YYDKDF in the germline V gene (reference sequence). This CDR3 contains 15 residues. Trimming removed 0 bases from V and 8 bases from J, with 13 bases in between. CDR3 amino acids: CATSRDKQGREKLFF. CDR3 nucleotide sequence: TGTGCCACCAGCAGAGATAAACAGGGACGGGAAAAACTGTTTTTT.

V gene TRBV27 combines with J gene TRBJ1-4, with D uncertain. The germline V gene encodes CDR1 MNHEY and CDR2 SMNVEV (reference sequence). There are 14 residues in the CDR3. The ends were cut back, 5 bases at V and 2 bases at J, with 9 bases in the middle. Here the CDR3 reads CASSPTETNEKLFF. The CDR3 coding sequence is TGTGCCAGCAGTCCAACAGAGACTAATGAAAAACTGTTTTTT.

CDR3 sequence (DNA): TGTGCCAGCCGGGCGGGTCAATCTACTGGCTACACCTTC. Translated, it gives CASRAGQSTGYTF. V is TRBV6-5 and J is TRBJ1-2, with D uncertain. This CDR3 has 13 amino acids. From germline, CDR1 is MNHEY and CDR2 SVGAGI. Trimming took 8 bases from V and 7 from J, leaving 17 bases between them.

The gene calls are TRBV7-2 and TRBJ1-5, with D uncertain. V lost 1 base and J lost 0, with 13 bases in between. The germline V gene encodes CDR1 SGHTA and CDR2 FQGNSA. This CDR3 spans 17 amino acids. This chain's CDR3 is CASSLERTHYSNQPQHF. CDR3 bases: TGTGCCAGCAGCTTAGAGCGCACCCACTATAGCAATCAGCCCCAGCATTTT.

The chain carries TRBV9 and TRBJ1-1, with a weak D call TRBD1 (5 bases). Germline lookup yields CDR1 SGDLS and CDR2 YYNGEE. With 0 bases removed from V and 0 bases from J, the gap between germline ends came to 6 bases. The CDR3 runs 14 residues. The CDR3 region is CASSVAGMNTEAFF. CDR3 bases: TGTGCCAGCAGCGTAGCAGGGATGAACACTGAAGCTTTCTTT.

The chain employs TRBV10-3 and TRBJ1-5, with TRBD1 identical over 12 bases. The CDR3 consists of 14 residues. Germline CDR1 and CDR2: ENHRY and SYGVKD. Losses at the gene ends were 10 bases for V and 5 bases for J; bases not matched to a gene: 6. The CDR3 protein is CATGTGGADQPQHF. In DNA, the CDR3 is TGTGCCACCGGGACAGGGGGCGCGGATCAGCCCCAGCATTTT.

In its sample, this clone was seen a few times. The rearrangement links TRBV12-5 to TRBJ2-1, with 9 bases that match TRBD2. Germline V lookup: CDR1 LGHNT, CDR2 FRNRAP. V gave up 6 bases and J gave up 6 bases; unmatched junction bases: 18. The CDR3 runs to 18 residues. CDR3 nucleotides: TGTGCTAGTGGGATGCCCCGAGGGGGACTAGCCCCTTTCAATGAGCAGTTCTTC. It encodes CASGMPRGGLAPFNEQFF.

This clone was detected a few times. V is TRBV7-2 and J is TRBJ2-7; tentative D call: TRBD2 (6 bases). The germline gives CDR1 SGHTA, CDR2 FQGNSA. With 5 bases removed from V and 0 bases from J, the gap between germline ends came to 17 bases. The CDR3 runs 16 residues. The CDR3 DNA sequence: TGTGCCAGCAGCCCCCAGTCCGGGAGCGGCTCCTACGAGCAGTACTTC. Protein sequence: CASSPQSGSGSYEQYF.

The V gene is TRBV7-7, the J gene TRBJ2-2, with unresolved D. The CDR3 runs 10 residues. Trimming took off 9 bases at V and 9 bases at J, with 8 bases between the two ends. CDR1 SSHAT and CDR2 FNYEAQ come from the germline V gene (reference sequence). The CDR3, as DNA: TGTGCCAGATTGAAGCGGGAGCTGTTTTTT. It yields the protein CARLKRELFF.